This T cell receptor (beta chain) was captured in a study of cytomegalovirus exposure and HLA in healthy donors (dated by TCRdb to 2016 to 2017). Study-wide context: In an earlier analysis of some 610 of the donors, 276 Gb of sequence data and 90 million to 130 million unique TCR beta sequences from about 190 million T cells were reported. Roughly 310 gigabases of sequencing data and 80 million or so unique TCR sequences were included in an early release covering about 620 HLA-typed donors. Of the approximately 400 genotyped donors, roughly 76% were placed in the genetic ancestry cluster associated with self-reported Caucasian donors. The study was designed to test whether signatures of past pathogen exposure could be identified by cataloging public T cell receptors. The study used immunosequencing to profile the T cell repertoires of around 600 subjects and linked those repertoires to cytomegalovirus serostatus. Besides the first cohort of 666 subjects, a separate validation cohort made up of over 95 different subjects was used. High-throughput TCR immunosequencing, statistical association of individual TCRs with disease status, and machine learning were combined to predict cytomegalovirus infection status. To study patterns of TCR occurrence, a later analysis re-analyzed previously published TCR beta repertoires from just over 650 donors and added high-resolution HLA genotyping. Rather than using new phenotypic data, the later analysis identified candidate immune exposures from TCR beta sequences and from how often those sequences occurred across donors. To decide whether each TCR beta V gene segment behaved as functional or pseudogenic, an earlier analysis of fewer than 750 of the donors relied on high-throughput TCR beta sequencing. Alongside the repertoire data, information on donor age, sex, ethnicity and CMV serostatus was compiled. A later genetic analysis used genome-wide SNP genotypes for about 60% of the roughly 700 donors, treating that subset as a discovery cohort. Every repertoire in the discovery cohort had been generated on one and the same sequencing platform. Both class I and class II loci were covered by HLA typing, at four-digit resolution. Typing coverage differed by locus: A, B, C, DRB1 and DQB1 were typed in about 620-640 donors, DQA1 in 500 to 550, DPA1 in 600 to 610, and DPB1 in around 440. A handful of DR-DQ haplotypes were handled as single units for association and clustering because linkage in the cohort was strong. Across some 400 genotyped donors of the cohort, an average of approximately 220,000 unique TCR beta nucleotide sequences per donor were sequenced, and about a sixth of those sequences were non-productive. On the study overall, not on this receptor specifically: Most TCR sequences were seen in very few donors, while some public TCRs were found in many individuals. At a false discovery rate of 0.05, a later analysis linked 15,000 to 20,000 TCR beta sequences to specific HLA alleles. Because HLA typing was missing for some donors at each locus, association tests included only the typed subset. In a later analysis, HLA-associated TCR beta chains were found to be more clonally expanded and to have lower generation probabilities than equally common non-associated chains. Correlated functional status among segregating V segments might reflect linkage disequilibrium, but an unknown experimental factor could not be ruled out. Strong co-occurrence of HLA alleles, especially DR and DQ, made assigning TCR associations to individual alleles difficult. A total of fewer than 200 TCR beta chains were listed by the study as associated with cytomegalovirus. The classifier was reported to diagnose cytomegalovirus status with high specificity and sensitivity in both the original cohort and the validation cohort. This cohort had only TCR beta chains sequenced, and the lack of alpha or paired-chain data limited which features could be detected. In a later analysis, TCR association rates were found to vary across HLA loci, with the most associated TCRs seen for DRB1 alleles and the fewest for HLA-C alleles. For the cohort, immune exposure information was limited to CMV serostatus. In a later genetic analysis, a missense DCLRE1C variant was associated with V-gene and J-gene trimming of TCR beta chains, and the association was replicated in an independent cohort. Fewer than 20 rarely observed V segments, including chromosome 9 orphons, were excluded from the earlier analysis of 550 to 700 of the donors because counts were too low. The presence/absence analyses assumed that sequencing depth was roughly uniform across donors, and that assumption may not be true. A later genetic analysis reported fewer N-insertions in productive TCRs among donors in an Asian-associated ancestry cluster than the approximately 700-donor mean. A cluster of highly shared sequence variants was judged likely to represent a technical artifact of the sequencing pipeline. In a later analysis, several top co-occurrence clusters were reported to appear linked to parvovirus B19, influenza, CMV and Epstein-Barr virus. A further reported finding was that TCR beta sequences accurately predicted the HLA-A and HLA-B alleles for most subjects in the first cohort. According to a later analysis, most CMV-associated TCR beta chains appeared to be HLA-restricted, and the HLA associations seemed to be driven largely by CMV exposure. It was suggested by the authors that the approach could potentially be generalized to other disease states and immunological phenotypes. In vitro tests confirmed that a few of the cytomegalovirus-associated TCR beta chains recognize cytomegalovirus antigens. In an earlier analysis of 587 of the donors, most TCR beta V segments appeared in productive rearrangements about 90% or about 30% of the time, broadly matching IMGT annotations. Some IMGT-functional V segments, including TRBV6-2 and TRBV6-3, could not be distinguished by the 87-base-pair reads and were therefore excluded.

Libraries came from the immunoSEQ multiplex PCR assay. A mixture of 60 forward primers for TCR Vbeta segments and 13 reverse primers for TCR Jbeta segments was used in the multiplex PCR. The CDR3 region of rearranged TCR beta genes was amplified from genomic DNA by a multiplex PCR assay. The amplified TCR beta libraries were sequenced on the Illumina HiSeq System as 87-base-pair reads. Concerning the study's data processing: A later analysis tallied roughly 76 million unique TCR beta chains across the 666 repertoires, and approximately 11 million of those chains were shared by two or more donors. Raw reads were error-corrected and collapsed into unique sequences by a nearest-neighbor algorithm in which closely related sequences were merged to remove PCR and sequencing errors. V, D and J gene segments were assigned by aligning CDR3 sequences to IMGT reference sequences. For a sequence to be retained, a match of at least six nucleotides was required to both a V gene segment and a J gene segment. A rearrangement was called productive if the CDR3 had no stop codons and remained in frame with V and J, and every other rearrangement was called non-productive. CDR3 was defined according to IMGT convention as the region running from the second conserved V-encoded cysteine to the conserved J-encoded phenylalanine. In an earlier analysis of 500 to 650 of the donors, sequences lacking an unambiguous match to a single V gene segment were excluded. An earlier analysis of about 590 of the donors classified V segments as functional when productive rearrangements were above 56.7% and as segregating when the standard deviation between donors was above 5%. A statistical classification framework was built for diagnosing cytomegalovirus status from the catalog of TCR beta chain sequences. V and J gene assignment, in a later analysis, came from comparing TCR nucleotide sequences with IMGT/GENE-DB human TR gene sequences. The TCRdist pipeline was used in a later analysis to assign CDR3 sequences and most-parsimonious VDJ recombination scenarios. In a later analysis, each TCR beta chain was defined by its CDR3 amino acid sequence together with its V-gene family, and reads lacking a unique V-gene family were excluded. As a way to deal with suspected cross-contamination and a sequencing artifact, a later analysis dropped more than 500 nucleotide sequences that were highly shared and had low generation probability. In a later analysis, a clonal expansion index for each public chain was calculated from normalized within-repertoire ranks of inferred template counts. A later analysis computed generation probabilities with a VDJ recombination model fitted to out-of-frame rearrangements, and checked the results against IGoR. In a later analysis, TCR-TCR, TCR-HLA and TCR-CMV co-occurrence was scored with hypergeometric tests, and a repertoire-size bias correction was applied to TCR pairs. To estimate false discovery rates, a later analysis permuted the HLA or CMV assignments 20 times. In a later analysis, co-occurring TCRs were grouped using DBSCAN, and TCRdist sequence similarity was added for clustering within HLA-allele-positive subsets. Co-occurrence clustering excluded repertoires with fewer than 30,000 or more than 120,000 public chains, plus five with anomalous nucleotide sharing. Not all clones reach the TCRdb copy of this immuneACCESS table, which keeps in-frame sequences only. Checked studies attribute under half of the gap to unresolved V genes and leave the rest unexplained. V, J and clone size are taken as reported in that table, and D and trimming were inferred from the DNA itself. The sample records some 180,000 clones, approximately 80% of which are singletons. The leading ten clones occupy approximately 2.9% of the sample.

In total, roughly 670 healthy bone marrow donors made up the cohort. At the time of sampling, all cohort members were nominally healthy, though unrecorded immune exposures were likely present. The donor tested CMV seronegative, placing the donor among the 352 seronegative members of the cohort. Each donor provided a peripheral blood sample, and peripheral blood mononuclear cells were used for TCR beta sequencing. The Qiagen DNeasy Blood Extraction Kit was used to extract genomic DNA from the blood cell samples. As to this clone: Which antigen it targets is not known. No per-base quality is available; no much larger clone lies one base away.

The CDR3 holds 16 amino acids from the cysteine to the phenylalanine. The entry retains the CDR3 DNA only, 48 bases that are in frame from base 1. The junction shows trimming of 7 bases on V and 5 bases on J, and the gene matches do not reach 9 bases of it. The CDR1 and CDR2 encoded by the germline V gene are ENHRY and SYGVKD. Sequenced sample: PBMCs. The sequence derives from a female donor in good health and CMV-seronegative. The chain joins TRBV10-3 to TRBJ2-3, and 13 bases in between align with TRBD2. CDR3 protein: CAITSTSGGAKDTQYF. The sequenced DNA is TGTGCCATCACCTCAACTAGCGGGGGGGCAAAAGATACGCAGTATTTT.